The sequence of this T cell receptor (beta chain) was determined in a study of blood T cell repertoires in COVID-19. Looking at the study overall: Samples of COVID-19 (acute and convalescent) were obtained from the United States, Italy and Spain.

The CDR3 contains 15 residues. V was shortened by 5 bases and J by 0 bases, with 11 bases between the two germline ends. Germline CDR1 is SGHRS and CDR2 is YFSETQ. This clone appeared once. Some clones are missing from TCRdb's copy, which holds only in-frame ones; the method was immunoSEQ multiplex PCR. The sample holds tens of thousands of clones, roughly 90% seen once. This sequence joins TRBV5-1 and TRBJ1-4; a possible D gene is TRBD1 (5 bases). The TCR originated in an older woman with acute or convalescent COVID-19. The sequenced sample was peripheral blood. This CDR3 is CASRSSGSTNEKLFF. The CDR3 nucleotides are TGCGCCAGCAGATCCTCAGGGTCAACTAATGAAAAACTGTTTTTT.